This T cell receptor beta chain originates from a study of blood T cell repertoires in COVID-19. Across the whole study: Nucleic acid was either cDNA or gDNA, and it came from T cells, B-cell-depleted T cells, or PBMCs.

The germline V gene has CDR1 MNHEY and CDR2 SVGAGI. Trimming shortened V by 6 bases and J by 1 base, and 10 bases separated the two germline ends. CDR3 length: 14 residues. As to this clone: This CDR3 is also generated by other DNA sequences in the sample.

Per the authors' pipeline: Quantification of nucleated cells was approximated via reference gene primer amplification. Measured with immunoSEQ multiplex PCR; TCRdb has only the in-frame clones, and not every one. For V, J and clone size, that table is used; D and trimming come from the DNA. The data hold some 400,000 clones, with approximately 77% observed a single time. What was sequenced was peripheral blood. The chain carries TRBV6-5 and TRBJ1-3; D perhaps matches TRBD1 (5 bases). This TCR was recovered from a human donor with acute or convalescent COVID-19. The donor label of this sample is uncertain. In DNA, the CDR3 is TGTGCCAGCAGGCGTCAGGGTTCTGGAAACACCATATATTTT. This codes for CASRRQGSGNTIYF.